This TCR beta chain was retrieved from a study of technical replicates of blood from a few donors. Data came from immunoSEQ multiplex PCR; TCRdb stores just in-frame clones and leaves some out. This table has approximately 70,000 clones, roughly 98% appearing once. Germline loops: CDR1 LGHNA, CDR2 YNFKEQ. V was trimmed by 6 bases and J by 2 bases, leaving 16 bases between them. The CDR3 loop spans 16 amino acids. The sample taken for sequencing was T cells isolated from PBMCs. This receptor was obtained from a human donor in good health. V and J are TRBV4-2 and TRBJ2-2; D may be TRBD2 (5 bases). The CDR3 DNA sequence: TGTGCCAGCAGTTTGAGGAGACTACTTAACACCGGGGAGCTGTTTTTT. As protein: CASSLRRLLNTGELFF.